This T cell receptor beta chain was obtained from a study of cytomegalovirus exposure and HLA in healthy donors. General study findings and limits: That first-cohort TCR clusters tended to co-occur in the 95 to 150 validation repertoires was found in a later analysis. The classifier reportedly diagnosed cytomegalovirus status with high sensitivity and specificity.

V was shortened by 3 bases and J by 7 bases, with 18 bases between the two germline ends. The CDR3 is made up of 15 amino acids. Germline V lookup: CDR1 ENHRY, CDR2 SYGVKD. Remarks on this clone: Antigen specificity is unknown.

The table came from immunoSEQ multiplex PCR; TCRdb's copy has only in-frame clones and leaves some out. The data contain some 130,000 clones, 88% of them singletons. V is TRBV10-3 and J is TRBJ1-2; D is possibly TRBD1 (5 bases). The source material was PBMCs. The clonotype originates from a young woman in good health and CMV-seropositive. In DNA form, the CDR3 reads TGTGCCATCAGTGACTGGGTAGGGGTAACAGGTGGCTACACCTTC. Translation: CAISDWVGVTGGYTF.